The rows below give T cell receptor beta chains drawn from one sample of a study of blood T cell repertoires in COVID-19. Sequencing was performed with immunoSEQ multiplex PCR; in TCRdb, only in-frame clones are kept and a portion is missing. Among 300,000 to 350,000 clones listed, 88% were seen once. The sequenced sample was PBMCs or T cells enriched from blood (not recorded which). The source of these receptors is a man aged 25-40 years who had recovered from COVID-19. CDR3s include the opening cysteine and the closing phenylalanine or tryptophan. A D gene is named only where the DNA matches it firmly. Only part of the rows carry a size: once, few, many, or a class if the clone is expanded.

TRBV28,.,.,TRBJ1-5,CASQAANQPQHF,TGTGCCAGCCAGGCAGCCAATCAGCCCCAGCATTTT
TRBV28,TRBD1,.,TRBJ1-1,CASSRTGVAFF,TGTGCCAGCAGTCGGACAGGGGTCGCTTTCTTT
TRBV27,TRBD1,.,TRBJ2-3,CASSLRTGGSTDTQYF,TGTGCCAGCAGTTTAAGGACAGGGGGGAGCACAGATACGCAGTATTTT
TRBV12-3/TRBV12-4,.,.,TRBJ2-1,CASKGGGDNEQFF,TGTGCCAGCAAGGGGGGGGGAGACAATGAGCAGTTCTTC
TRBV30,.,.,TRBJ1-2,CAWSVRNREGYGYTF,TGTGCCTGGAGTGTACGAAACAGGGAGGGGTATGGCTACACCTTC
TRBV5-1,.,.,TRBJ1-1,CASSATVGSTEAFF,TGCGCCAGCAGCGCAACAGTGGGCAGCACTGAAGCTTTCTTT
TRBV9,.,once,TRBJ1-5,CASSVDQGINQPQHF,TGTGCCAGCAGCGTAGATCAGGGAATCAATCAGCCCCAGCATTTT
TRBV2,TRBD1,.,TRBJ2-7,CASSAGGQYEQYF,TGTGCCAGCTCGGCAGGGGGCCAGTACGAGCAGTACTTC
TRBV5-1,.,.,TRBJ1-6,CASSLAHRAISYNSPLHF,TGCGCCAGCAGCTTGGCCCACAGGGCTATCTCCTATAATTCACCCCTCCACTTT
TRBV7-8,.,.,TRBJ2-1,CASSREAVNEQFF,TGTGCCAGCAGCCGAGAAGCGGTCAATGAGCAGTTCTTC
TRBV19,TRBD1,.,TRBJ1-2,CASSLRTGSYGYTF,TGTGCCAGTAGTTTACGGACAGGGAGCTATGGCTACACCTTC
TRBV5-1,TRBD1,.,TRBJ1-3,CASSLATGQGAENTIYF,TGCGCCAGCAGCTTGGCCACGGGACAGGGGGCTGAAAACACCATATATTTT
TRBV9,TRBD1,.,TRBJ2-3,CASSSRQGGTDTQYF,TGTGCCAGCAGCTCCCGACAGGGCGGAACAGATACGCAGTATTTT
TRBV27,.,.,TRBJ1-2,CASSLSWGGGYTF,TGTGCCAGCAGTTTATCGTGGGGGGGTGGCTACACCTTC
TRBV4-2,TRBD2,few,TRBJ2-3,CASSQETSGGAGDTQYF,TGTGCCAGCAGCCAAGAGACTAGCGGGGGGGCAGGGGATACGCAGTATTTT